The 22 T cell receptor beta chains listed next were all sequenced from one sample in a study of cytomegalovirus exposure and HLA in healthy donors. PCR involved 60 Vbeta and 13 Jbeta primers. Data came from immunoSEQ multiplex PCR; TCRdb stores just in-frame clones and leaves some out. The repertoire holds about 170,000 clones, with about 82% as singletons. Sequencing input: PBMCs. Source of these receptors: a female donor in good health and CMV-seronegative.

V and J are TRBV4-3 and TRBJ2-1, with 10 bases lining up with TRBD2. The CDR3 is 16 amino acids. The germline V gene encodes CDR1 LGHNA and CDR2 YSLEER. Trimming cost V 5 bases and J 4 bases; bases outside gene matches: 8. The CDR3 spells CASSSVAGGKYNEQFF. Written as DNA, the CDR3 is TGCGCCAGCAGCTCAGTAGCGGGGGGCAAGTACAATGAGCAGTTCTTC.

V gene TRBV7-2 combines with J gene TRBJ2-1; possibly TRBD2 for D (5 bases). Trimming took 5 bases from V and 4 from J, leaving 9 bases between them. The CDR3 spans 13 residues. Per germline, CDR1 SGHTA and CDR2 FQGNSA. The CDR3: CASSIGIYNEQFF. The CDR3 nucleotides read TGTGCCAGCAGCATCGGGATTTACAATGAGCAGTTCTTC.

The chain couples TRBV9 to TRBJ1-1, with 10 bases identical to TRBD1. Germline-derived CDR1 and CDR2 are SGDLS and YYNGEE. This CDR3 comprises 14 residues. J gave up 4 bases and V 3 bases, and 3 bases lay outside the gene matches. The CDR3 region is CASSGRTGGTEAFF. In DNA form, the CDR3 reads TGTGCCAGCAGCGGGCGGACAGGGGGCACTGAAGCTTTCTTT.

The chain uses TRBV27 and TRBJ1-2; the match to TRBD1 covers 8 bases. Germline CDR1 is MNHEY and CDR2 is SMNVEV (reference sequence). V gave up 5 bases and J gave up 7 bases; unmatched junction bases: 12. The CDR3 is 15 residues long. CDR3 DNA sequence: TGTGCCAGCAGTCCCCGTCGACAGGGGAGGGTTGGCTACACCTTC. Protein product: CASSPRRQGRVGYTF.

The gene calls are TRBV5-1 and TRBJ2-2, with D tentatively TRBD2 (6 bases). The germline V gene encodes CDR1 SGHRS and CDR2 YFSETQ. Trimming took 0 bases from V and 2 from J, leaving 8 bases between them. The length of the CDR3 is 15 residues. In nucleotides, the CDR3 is TGCGCCAGCAGCTTGGTCGGGGGAAACACCGGGGAGCTGTTTTTT. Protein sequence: CASSLVGGNTGELFF.

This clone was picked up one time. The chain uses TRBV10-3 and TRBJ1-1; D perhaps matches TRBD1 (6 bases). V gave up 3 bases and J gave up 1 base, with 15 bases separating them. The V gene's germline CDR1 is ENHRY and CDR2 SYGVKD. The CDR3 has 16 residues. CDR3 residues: CAISDGQSTKNTEAFF. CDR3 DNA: TGTGCCATCAGTGACGGACAGAGTACCAAGAACACTGAAGCTTTCTTT.

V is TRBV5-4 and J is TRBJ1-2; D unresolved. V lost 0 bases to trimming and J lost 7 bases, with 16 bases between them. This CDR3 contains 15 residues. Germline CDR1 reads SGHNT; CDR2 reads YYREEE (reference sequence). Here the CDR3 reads CASSLGRLYLSGYTF. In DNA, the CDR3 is TGTGCCAGCAGCTTGGGTCGCCTCTACCTCTCTGGCTACACCTTC.

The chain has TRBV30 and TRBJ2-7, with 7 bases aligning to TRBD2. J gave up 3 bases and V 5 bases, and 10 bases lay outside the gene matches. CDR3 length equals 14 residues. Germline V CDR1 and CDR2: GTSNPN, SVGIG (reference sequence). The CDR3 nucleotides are TGTGCCTGGGGCGTTGGGGGGGGTATCTACGAGCAGTACTTC. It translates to CAWGVGGGIYEQYF.

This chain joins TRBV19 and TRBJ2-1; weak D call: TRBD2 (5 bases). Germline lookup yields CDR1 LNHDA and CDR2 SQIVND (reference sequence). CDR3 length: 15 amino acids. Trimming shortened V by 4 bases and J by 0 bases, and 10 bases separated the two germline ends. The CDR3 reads CASSRAGRSYNEQFF. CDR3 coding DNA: TGTGCCAGTAGTAGGGCGGGCCGCTCCTACAATGAGCAGTTCTTC.

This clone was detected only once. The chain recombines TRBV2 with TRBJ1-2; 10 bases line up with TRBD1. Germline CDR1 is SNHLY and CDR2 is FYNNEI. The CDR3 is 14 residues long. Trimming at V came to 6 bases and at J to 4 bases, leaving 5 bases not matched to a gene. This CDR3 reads CASRVDRGPYGYTF. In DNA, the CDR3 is TGTGCCAGCAGGGTTGACAGGGGGCCCTATGGCTACACCTTC.

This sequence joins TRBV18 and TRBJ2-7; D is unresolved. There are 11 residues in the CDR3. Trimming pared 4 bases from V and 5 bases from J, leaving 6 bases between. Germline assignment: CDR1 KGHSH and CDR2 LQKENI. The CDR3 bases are TGTGCCAGCTCACTTGACAACGAGCAGTACTTC. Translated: CASSLDNEQYF.

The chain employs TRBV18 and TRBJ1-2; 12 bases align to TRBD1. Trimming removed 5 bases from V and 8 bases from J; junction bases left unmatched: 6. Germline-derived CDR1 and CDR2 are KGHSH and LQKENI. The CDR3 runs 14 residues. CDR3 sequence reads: CASSSGQGAEGYTF. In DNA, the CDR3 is TGTGCCAGCTCATCGGGACAGGGGGCGGAGGGCTACACCTTC.

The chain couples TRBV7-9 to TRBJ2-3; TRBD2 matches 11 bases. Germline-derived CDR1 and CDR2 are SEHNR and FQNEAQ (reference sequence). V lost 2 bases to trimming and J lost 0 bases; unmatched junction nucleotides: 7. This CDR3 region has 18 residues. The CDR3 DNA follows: TGTGCCAGCAGCTTACTTCGGACTAGCGGGTCTAGCACAGATACGCAGTATTTT. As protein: CASSLLRTSGSSTDTQYF.

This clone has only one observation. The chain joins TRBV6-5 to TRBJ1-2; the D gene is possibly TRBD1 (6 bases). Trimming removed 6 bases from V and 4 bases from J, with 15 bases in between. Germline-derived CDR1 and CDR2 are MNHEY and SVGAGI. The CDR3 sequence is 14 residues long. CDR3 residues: CASREQGIGYGYTF. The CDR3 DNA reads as TGTGCCAGCAGGGAACAGGGAATAGGCTATGGCTACACCTTC.

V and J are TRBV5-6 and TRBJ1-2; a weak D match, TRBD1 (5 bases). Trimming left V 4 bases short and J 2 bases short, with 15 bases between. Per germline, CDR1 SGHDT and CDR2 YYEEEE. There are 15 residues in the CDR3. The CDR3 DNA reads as TGTGCCAGCAGCGCCGGTCCGACAGCGAACTATGGCTACACCTTC. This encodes CASSAGPTANYGYTF.

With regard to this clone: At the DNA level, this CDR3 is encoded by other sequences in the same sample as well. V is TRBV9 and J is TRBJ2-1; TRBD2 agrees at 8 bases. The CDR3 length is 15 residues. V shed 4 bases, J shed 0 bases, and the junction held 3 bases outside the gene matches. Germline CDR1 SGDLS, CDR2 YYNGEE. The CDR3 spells CASSSSGSSYNEQFF. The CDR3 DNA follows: TGTGCCAGCAGCTCAAGCGGGAGCTCCTACAATGAGCAGTTCTTC. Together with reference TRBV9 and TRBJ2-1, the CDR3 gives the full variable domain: DSGVTQTPKHLITATGQRVTLRCSPRSGDLSVYWYQQSLDQGLQFLIQYYNGEERAKGNILERFSAQQFPDLHSELNLSSLELGDSALYFCASSSSGSSYNEQFFGPGTRLTVL.

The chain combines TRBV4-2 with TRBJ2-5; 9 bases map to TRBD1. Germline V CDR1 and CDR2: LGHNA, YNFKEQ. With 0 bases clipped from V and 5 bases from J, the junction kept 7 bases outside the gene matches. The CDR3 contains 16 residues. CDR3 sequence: CASSQDLGQGSETQYF. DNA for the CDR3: TGTGCCAGCAGCCAAGACTTGGGACAGGGTAGTGAGACCCAGTACTTC.

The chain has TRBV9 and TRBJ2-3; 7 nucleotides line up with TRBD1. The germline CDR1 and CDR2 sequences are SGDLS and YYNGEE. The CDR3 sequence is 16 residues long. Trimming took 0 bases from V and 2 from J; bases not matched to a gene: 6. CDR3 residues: CASSVAGTDYTDTQYF. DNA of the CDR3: TGTGCCAGCAGCGTAGCGGGGACAGACTACACAGATACGCAGTATTTT.

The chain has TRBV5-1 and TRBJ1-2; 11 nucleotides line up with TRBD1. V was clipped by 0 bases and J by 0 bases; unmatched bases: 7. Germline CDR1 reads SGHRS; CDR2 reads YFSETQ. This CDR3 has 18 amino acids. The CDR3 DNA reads TGCGCCAGCAGCTTGGCCGGACAGGGGGCTGTCGCTAACTATGGCTACACCTTC. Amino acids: CASSLAGQGAVANYGYTF.

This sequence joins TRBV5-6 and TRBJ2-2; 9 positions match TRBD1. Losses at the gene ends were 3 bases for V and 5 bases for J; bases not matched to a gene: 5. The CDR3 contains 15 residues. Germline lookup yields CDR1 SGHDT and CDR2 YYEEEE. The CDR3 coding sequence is TGTGCCAGCAGCTCCGACGGGACAGGGACCGGGGAGCTGTTTTTT. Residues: CASSSDGTGTGELFF.

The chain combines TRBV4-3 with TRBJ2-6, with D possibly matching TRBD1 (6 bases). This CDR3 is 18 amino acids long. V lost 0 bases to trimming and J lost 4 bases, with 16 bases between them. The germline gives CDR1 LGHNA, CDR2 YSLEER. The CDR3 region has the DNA TGCGCCAGCAGCCAAGAGCTGGGGGCAGGGATCGGGGCCAACGTCCTGACTTTC. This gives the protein CASSQELGAGIGANVLTF.

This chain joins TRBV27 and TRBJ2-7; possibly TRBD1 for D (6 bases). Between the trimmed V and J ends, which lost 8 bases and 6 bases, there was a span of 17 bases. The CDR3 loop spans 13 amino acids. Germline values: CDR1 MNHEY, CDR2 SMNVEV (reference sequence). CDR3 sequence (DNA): TGTGCCAGCTCCTCAGGGGCGTTTCGCGAGCAGTACTTC. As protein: CASSSGAFREQYF.